The 6 T cell receptor beta chains given below trace back to one sample, sequenced in a study of graft-versus-host responses after intestinal transplantation. The protocol was immunoSEQ multiplex PCR, while the TCRdb copy is restricted to in-frame clones and leaves out a portion. Of about 98,000 clones listed, more than 70% are singletons. Sequences were derived from PBMCs, sampled 255 days after intestinal transplant. The receptors stem from a human patient who received an intestinal transplant, so some T cells may come from the graft donor.

The chain employs TRBV28 and TRBJ2-6; 8 bases align to TRBD1. The ends lost 5 bases at V and 2 bases at J; junction bases unmatched: 8. Germline CDR1 reads MDHEN; CDR2 reads SYDVKM. The CDR3 sequence is 17 residues long. For the CDR3, the DNA is TGTGCCAGCAGTGTAATACAGGGGGACGCTGGGGCCAACGTCCTGACTTTC. Encoded protein: CASSVIQGDAGANVLTF.

A few counts support this clone. The chain links TRBV13 to TRBJ1-1; D is possibly TRBD1 (6 bases). The germline gives CDR1 PRHDT, CDR2 FYEKMQ (reference sequence). V dropped 4 bases and J dropped 4 bases, with 16 bases sitting between them. This CDR3 region has 15 residues. This CDR3 is CASSSGQRGSTEAFF. CDR3 DNA sequence: TGTGCCAGCAGCTCAGGACAGAGGGGTTCCACTGAAGCTTTCTTT.

This clone was counted once. V and J are TRBV2 and TRBJ2-2; perhaps TRBD1 as D (6 bases). Germline V gene data show CDR1 as SNHLY and CDR2 as FYNNEI. CDR3 length equals 15 residues. Trimming took 7 bases from V and 5 from J, leaving 17 bases between them. In DNA form, the CDR3 reads TGTGCCAGCAAGGTTGGCGCAGGGGCAACCGGGGAGCTGTTTTTT. Encoded protein: CASKVGAGATGELFF.

The gene calls are TRBV5-1 and TRBJ2-1, with TRBD2 matching over 7 bases. The trim removed 0 bases at V and 2 bases at J, leaving 2 bases unmatched. This CDR3 comprises 15 residues. Germline V lookup: CDR1 SGHRS, CDR2 YFSETQ. CDR3 sequence (DNA): TGCGCCAGCAGCTTGGGACGGGGGGCCTACAATGAGCAGTTCTTC. Its protein product is CASSLGRGAYNEQFF.

This clone was detected once. V is TRBV11-2 and J is TRBJ2-3, with D perhaps TRBD1 or TRBD2 (7 bases each). CDR3 length equals 15 residues. V was cut by 5 bases and J by 6 bases, with 18 bases left in between. Germline V CDR1 and CDR2: SGHAT, FQNNGV. CDR3 in amino acids: CASSQGEGPRDTQYF. CDR3 in DNA: TGTGCCAGCAGCCAGGGGGAGGGGCCCAGGGATACGCAGTATTTT.

The rearrangement joins TRBV6-5 to TRBJ1-5; D is undetermined. Trimming removed 5 bases at V and 3 bases at J, with 8 bases between. Germline loops: CDR1 MNHEY, CDR2 SVGAGI. CDR3 length: 13 residues. The CDR3 DNA reads TGTGCCAGCAGTGTTCTTTTCAATCAGCCCCAGCATTTT. Translating gives CASSVLFNQPQHF.